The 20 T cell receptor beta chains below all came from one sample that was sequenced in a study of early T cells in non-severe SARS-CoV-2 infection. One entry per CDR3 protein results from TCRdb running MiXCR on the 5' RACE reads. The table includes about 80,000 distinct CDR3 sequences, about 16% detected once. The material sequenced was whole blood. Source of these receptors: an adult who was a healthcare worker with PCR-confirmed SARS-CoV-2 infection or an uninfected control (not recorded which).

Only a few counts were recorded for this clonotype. CDR3 in amino acids: CASSLGGLEIDEQFF. The CDR3 DNA reads TGTGCCAGCAGCTTAGGGGGCCTAGAAATTGATGAGCAGTTCTTC. The gene calls are TRBV7-9 and TRBJ2-1, with D maybe TRBD1 (5 bases). Germline lookup yields CDR1 SEHNR and CDR2 FQNEAQ (reference sequence). The CDR3 extends over 15 amino acids. Trimming removed 1 base from V and 8 bases from J, with 15 bases in between.

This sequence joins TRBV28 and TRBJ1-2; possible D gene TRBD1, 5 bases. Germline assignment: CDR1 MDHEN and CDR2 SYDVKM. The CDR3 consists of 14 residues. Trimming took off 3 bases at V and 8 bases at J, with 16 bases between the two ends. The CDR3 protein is CASSFIRVSLGYTF. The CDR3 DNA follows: TGTGCCAGCAGTTTTATCAGGGTCTCCCTCGGCTACACCTTC.

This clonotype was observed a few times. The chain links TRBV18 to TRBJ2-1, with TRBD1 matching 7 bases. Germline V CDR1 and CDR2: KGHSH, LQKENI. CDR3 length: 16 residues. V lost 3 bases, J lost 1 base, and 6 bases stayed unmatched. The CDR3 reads CASSPETGFSYNEQFF. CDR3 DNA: TGTGCCAGCTCACCGGAGACAGGGTTTTCCTACAATGAGCAGTTCTTC.

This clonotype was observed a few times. CDR3 in amino acids: CASSSTGKGSYEQYF. The CDR3 region has the DNA TGTGCCAGCAGTTCAACAGGGAAGGGTTCCTACGAGCAGTACTTC. The rearrangement joins TRBV27 to TRBJ2-7, with D perhaps TRBD1 (6 bases). Germline CDR1 is MNHEY and CDR2 is SMNVEV (reference sequence). V lost 4 bases and J 1 base, leaving 14 bases between the germline ends. The CDR3 is 15 residues long.

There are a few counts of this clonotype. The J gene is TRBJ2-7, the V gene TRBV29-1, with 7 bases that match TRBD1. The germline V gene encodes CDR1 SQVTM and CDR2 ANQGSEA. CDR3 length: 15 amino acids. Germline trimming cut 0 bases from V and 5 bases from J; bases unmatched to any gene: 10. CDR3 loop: CSVEDRVTGLHEQYF. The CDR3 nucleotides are TGCAGCGTTGAAGATCGAGTGACAGGGCTCCACGAGCAGTACTTC.

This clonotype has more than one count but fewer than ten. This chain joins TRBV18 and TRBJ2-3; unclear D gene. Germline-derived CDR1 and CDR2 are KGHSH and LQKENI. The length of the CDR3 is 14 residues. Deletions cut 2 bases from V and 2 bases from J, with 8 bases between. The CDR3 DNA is TGTGCCAGCTCACCAATCTCTCTCACAGATACGCAGTATTTT. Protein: CASSPISLTDTQYF. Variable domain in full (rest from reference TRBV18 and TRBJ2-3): NAGVMQNPRHLVRRRGQEARLRCSPMKGHSHVYWYRQLPEEGLKFMVYLQKENIIDESGMPKERFSAEFPKEGPSILRIQQVVRGDSAAYFCASSPISLTDTQYFGPGTRLTVL.

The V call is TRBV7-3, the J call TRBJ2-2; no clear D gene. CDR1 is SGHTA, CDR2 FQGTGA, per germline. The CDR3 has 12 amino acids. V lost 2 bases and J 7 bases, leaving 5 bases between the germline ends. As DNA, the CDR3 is TGTGCCAGCAGCTTATCAGGCGGGGAGCTGTTTTTT. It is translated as CASSLSGGELFF.

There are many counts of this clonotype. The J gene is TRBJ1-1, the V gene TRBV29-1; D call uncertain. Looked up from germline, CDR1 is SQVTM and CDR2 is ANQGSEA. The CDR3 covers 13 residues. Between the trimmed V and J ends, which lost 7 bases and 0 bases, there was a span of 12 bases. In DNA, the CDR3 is TGCAGCGGGACCCACGAGTTGAACACTGAAGCTTTCTTT. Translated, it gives CSGTHELNTEAFF.

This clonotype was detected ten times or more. The CDR3 region is CATSDLSPGTPERSSYNEQFF. CDR3 nucleotide sequence: TGTGCCACCAGTGATTTGAGCCCCGGGACTCCCGAACGGAGCTCCTACAATGAGCAGTTCTTC. V usage is TRBV24-1 and J usage is TRBJ2-1, with D tentatively TRBD2 (6 bases). Trimming stripped 0 bases from V and 0 bases from J, with 23 bases between. CDR3 length: 21 residues. Germline V gene lookup returns CDR1 KGHDR and CDR2 SFDVKD.

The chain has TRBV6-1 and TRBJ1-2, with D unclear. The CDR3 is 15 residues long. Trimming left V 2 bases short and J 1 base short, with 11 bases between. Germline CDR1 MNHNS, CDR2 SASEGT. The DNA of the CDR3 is TGTGCCAGCAGTGAACGGATACGGCGTAACTATGGCTACACCTTC. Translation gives CASSERIRRNYGYTF.

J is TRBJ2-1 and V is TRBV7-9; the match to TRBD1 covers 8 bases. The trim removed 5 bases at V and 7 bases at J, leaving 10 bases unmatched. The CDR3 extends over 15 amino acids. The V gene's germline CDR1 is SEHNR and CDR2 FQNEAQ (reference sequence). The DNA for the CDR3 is TGTGCCAGCAGCACACCCGGGACAGGCAGTAATGAGCAGTTCTTC. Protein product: CASSTPGTGSNEQFF.

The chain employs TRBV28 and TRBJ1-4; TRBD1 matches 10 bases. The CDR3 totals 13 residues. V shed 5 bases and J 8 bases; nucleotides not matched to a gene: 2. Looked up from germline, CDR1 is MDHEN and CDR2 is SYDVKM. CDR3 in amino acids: CASSRTGGEKLFF. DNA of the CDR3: TGTGCCAGCAGTCGGACAGGGGGAGAAAAACTGTTTTTT.

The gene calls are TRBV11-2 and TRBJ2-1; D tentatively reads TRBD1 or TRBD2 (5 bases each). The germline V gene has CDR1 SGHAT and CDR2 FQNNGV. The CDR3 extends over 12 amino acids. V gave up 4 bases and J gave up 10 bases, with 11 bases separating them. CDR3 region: CASSWGGSEQFF. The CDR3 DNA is TGTGCCAGCAGCTGGGGCGGGTCCGAGCAGTTCTTC. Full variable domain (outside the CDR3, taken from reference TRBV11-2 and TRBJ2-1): EAGVAQSPRYKIIEKRQSVAFWCNPISGHATLYWYQQILGQGPKLLIQFQNNGVVDDSQLPKDRFSAERLKGVDSTLKIQPAKLEDSAVYLCASSWGGSEQFFGPGTRLTVL.

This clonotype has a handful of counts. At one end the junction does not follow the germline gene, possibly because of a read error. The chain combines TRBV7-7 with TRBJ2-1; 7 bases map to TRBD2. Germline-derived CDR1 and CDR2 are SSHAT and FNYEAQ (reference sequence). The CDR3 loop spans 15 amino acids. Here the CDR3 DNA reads TGTGCTAGCAGCATCCGTAGCGGGCCGAACAATGAGCAGTTCTTC. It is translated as CASSIRSGPNNEQFF.

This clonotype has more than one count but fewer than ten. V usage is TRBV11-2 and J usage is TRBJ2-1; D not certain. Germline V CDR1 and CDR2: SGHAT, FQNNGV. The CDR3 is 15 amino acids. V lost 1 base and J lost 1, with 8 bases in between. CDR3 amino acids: CASSLGQVSYNEQFF. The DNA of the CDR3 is TGTGCCAGCAGCTTAGGGCAGGTTTCCTACAATGAGCAGTTCTTC.

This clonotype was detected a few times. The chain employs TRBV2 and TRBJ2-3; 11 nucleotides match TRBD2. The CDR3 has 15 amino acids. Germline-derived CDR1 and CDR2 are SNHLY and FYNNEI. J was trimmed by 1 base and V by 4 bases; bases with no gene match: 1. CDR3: CASSVLAGGTDTQYF. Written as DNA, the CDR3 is TGTGCCAGCAGTGTACTAGCGGGGGGCACAGATACGCAGTATTTT.

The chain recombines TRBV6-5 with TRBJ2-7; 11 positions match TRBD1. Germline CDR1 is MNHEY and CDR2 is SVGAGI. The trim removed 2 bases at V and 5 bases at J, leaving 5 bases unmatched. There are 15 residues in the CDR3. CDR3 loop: CASSYPGQGDDEQYF. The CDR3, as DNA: TGTGCCAGCAGTTACCCGGGACAGGGGGACGACGAGCAGTACTTC.

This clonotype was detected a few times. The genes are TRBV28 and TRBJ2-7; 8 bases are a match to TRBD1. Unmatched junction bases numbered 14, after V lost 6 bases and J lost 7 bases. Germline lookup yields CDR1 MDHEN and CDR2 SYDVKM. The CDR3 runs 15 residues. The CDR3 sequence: CASRKGGTGALEQYF. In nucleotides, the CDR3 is TGTGCCAGCAGAAAAGGCGGGACAGGCGCATTAGAGCAGTACTTC.

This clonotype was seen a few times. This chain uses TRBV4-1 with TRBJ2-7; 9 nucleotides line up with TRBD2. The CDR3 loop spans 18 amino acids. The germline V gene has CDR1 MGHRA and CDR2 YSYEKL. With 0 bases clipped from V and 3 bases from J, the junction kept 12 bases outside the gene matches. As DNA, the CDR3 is TGCGCCAGCAGCCAAGATTTTTATAATAGCGGGGGACTCTACGAGCAGTACTTC. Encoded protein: CASSQDFYNSGGLYEQYF.

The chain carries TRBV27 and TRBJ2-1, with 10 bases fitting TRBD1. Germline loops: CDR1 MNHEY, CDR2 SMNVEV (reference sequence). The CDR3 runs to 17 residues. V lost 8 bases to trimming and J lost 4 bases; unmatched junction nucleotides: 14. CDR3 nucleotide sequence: TGTGCCAGCCTAAGTGGGGGACGGGACAGGGGTTACAATGAGCAGTTCTTC. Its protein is CASLSGGRDRGYNEQFF.